The 12 T cell receptor beta chains in this list originate from one sample, sequenced in a study of blood T cell repertoires in COVID-19. Sequencing was performed with immunoSEQ multiplex PCR; in TCRdb, only in-frame clones are kept and a portion is missing. Of under 500,000 clones in the sample, approximately 90% were seen once. The sequencing sample was made of peripheral blood. The receptors shown here come from a woman aged 25 to 39 with acute or convalescent COVID-19.

This clone was counted between two and nine times. The V call is TRBV29-1, the J call TRBJ2-1; 8 bases align to TRBD1. The CDR3 has 14 amino acids. V was pared by 4 bases and J by 5 bases, with 7 bases of the junction left unmatched. Germline V gene data show CDR1 as SQVTM and CDR2 as ANQGSEA. CDR3 sequence (DNA): TGCAGCGTTGGGGCAGGGGGCAGAAACAATGAGCAGTTCTTC. Its translation: CSVGAGGRNNEQFF.

V usage is TRBV19 and J usage is TRBJ1-5; the D gene is possibly TRBD1 (6 bases). With 4 bases removed from V and 2 bases from J, the gap between germline ends came to 12 bases. This CDR3 contains 15 residues. Germline-derived CDR1 and CDR2 are LNHDA and SQIVND (reference sequence). The CDR3 spells CASSTTGTRNQPQHF. CDR3 nucleotides: TGTGCCAGTAGTACGACCGGGACACGCAATCAGCCCCAGCATTTT.

Turning to this clone: The same CDR3 can be traced to other DNA sequences in this sample. In nucleotides, the CDR3 is TGTGCCAGCAGTCGGGACAGGGGGTCCTACGAGCAGTACTTC. Protein product: CASSRDRGSYEQYF. The chain has TRBV2 and TRBJ2-7, with 11 bases matching TRBD1. CDR1 and CDR2 from the germline V gene are SNHLY and FYNNEI. This CDR3 comprises 14 residues. Trimming cost V 5 bases and J 1 base; bases outside gene matches: 1.

The chain employs TRBV11-2 and TRBJ2-7; 7 bases match TRBD2. Trimming cost V 2 bases and J 0 bases; bases outside gene matches: 4. Germline CDR1 reads SGHAT; CDR2 reads FQNNGV. The CDR3 extends over 15 amino acids. The DNA of the CDR3 is TGTGCCAGCAGCTTATTTGGGGGGGACTCCTACGAGCAGTACTTC. Translating gives CASSLFGGDSYEQYF.

J is TRBJ1-1 and V is TRBV18, with TRBD1 matching over 10 bases. The CDR3 has 15 residues. Germline V CDR1 and CDR2: KGHSH, LQKENI. V was pared by 0 bases and J by 4 bases, with 2 bases of the junction left unmatched. The CDR3: CASSPPGQGTTEAFF. CDR3 in DNA: TGTGCCAGCTCACCACCGGGACAGGGGACCACTGAAGCTTTCTTT.

V gene TRBV24-1 combines with J gene TRBJ1-5; the D gene is possibly TRBD1 (5 bases). V lost 7 bases and J lost 0, with 9 bases in between. This CDR3 contains 14 residues. Germline V gives CDR1 KGHDR, CDR2 SFDVKD. In nucleotides, the CDR3 is TGTGCCACCAGGGACATCGGTAGCAATCAGCCCCAGCATTTT. It encodes CATRDIGSNQPQHF.

The count of this clone is one. The chain has TRBV2 and TRBJ2-5; D is ambiguous. Deletions cut 8 bases from V and 1 base from J, with 11 bases between. The CDR3 consists of 13 residues. Germline V lookup: CDR1 SNHLY, CDR2 FYNNEI. CDR3 in amino acids: CASVRQTQETQYF. The DNA for the CDR3 is TGTGCCAGCGTCAGACAAACCCAAGAGACCCAGTACTTC.

This sequence joins TRBV5-1 and TRBJ2-5; D gene ambiguous. The V and J ends lost 2 bases and 1 base respectively, with 6 bases between them. The CDR3 length is 13 residues. Germline V CDR1 and CDR2: SGHRS, YFSETQ. The CDR3 sequence: CASSFTVQETQYF. The CDR3 DNA reads TGCGCCAGCAGCTTCACAGTCCAAGAGACCCAGTACTTC.

The genes are TRBV15 and TRBJ1-6; 7 bases align to TRBD1. V lost 1 base and J lost 8; bases outside the gene matches: 11. CDR1 is LNHNV and CDR2 is YYDKDF in the germline V gene (reference sequence). The CDR3 sequence is 17 residues long. CDR3 in amino acids: CATSRGIGGQGDSPLHF. The CDR3 DNA reads as TGTGCCACCAGCAGAGGAATAGGTGGGCAGGGGGATTCACCCCTCCACTTT.

CDR3 bases: TGTGCCAGCAGCACACGCCCACATTCTAGCGGGGGGCGGGGGGAGCAGTACTTC. Protein: CASSTRPHSSGGRGEQYF. The V gene is TRBV7-8, the J gene TRBJ2-7, with 11 bases identical to TRBD2. V lost 5 bases, J lost 7 bases, and 19 bases stayed unmatched. CDR3 size: 18 residues. Germline loops: CDR1 SGHVS, CDR2 FQNEAQ.

The chain uses TRBV5-1 and TRBJ2-3; 8 positions agree with TRBD2. Germline assignment: CDR1 SGHRS and CDR2 YFSETQ. This CDR3 has 17 residues. With 0 bases clipped from V and 2 bases from J, the junction kept 8 bases outside the gene matches. CDR3 residues: CASSLEGLAGPTDTQYF. CDR3 in DNA: TGCGCCAGCAGCTTGGAAGGACTAGCAGGCCCCACAGATACGCAGTATTTT.

The chain joins TRBV4-1 to TRBJ2-7; 9 positions match TRBD2. This CDR3 spans 17 amino acids. After removal of 4 bases from V and 3 bases from J, the junction contained 13 bases not matched to a gene. Germline CDR1 MGHRA, CDR2 YSYEKL. This CDR3 reads CASSPVAGRGGHYEQYF. CDR3 coding DNA: TGCGCCAGCAGCCCGGTGGCAGGGCGGGGGGGCCACTACGAGCAGTACTTC.